These T cell receptor beta chains were read from a single sample in a study of identical twins. TCRdb independently ran MiXCR on the 5' RACE reads; one entry per CDR3 protein. The profile shows around 280,000 distinct CDR3 sequences, 6.5% to 9.5% of them singletons. This sample also appeared in a second study, on yellow fever vaccine responses in identical twins.

What was sequenced was memory (CD45RO+) T cells sorted from blood. The receptors here all came from a woman under 30 in good health. Both conserved end residues are part of each CDR3. A D gene is named only where the DNA matches it firmly. Clone size is stated in some rows and not others, as once, few, many or a class when expanded.

v_gene,d_gene,abundance,j_gene,CDR3aa,CDR3nt
TRBV2,NA,few,TRBJ2-5,CASSSTEVQETQYF,TGTGCCAGCAGTTCCACAGAAGTCCAAGAGACCCAGTACTTC
TRBV20-1,NA,few,TRBJ2-5,CSASKTRGGTTQETQYF,TGCAGTGCTTCCAAGACGCGGGGTGGGACAACCCAAGAGACCCAGTACTTC
TRBV5-1,TRBD2,NA,TRBJ2-7,CASSPQPPGLAGGSSYEQYF,TGCGCCAGCAGCCCCCAACCTCCGGGACTAGCGGGGGGGAGCTCCTACGAGCAGTACTTC
TRBV11-3,TRBD2,few,TRBJ2-1,CASSLGTSVNNEQFF,TGTGCCAGCAGCTTAGGGACTAGCGTAAACAATGAGCAGTTCTTC
TRBV2,NA,NA,TRBJ1-3,CASSDWGSVDTIYF,TGTGCCAGCAGTGACTGGGGTTCTGTCGACACCATATATTTT
TRBV11-2,TRBD1,NA,TRBJ2-3,CASSYRQGASTDTQYF,TGTGCCAGCAGCTACCGACAGGGGGCAAGCACAGATACGCAGTATTTT
TRBV5-1,TRBD2,many,TRBJ2-5,CASSPKASGNQETQYF,TGCGCCAGCAGCCCGAAGGCTAGCGGTAATCAAGAGACCCAGTACTTC
TRBV9,NA,NA,TRBJ1-1,CASSVDGFSDEAFF,TGTGCCAGCAGCGTAGACGGGTTCTCGGATGAAGCTTTCTTT
TRBV6-1,NA,many,TRBJ1-2,CASSEDPEGNYGYTF,TGTGCCAGCAGTGAAGACCCAGAGGGTAACTATGGCTACACCTTC
TRBV11-2,TRBD2,few,TRBJ2-1,CASSNGLAGNEQFF,TGTGCCAGCAGCAATGGACTAGCGGGGAATGAGCAGTTCTTC
TRBV28,NA,many,TRBJ2-5,CASSSSTLRGTQYF,TGTGCCAGCAGTTCGTCCACACTACGAGGAACCCAGTACTTC
TRBV14,NA,NA,TRBJ2-1,CASSLLGTYNEQFF,TGTGCCAGCAGCCTCTTGGGTACCTACAATGAGCAGTTCTTC
TRBV6-1,TRBD1,many,TRBJ1-5,CASGTGENQPQHF,TGTGCCAGCGGGACAGGGGAGAATCAGCCCCAGCATTTT
TRBV27,TRBD1,NA,TRBJ2-6,CASSYGTGLPGANVLTF,TGTGCCAGCAGTTACGGGACAGGGCTCCCCGGGGCCAACGTCCTGACTTTC
TRBV6-1,NA,NA,TRBJ2-5,CASSERAPKETQYF,TGTGCCAGCAGTGAACGGGCCCCCAAAGAGACCCAGTACTTC
TRBV12-5,NA,few,TRBJ1-1,CASGLVQDNTEAFF,TGTGCTAGTGGTTTGGTACAGGACAACACTGAAGCTTTCTTT
TRBV20-1,NA,few,TRBJ2-3,CSPTPANTDTQYF,TGCAGCCCTACGCCGGCTAACACAGATACGCAGTATTTT
TRBV5-1,NA,few,TRBJ1-1,CASSLVSQGEAFF,TGCGCCAGCAGCTTGGTATCTCAGGGTGAAGCTTTCTTT
TRBV4-2,NA,few,TRBJ1-5,CASSQDLVGNQPQHF,TGTGCCAGCAGCCAAGATCTAGTAGGTAATCAGCCCCAGCATTTT
TRBV28,TRBD2,few,TRBJ2-7,CASSSPRTSAFYEQYF,TGTGCCAGCAGTTCCCCGAGGACTAGCGCGTTCTACGAGCAGTACTTC
TRBV4-1,NA,few,TRBJ1-4,CASSPDQMGVIEKLFF,TGCGCCAGCAGCCCAGACCAAATGGGGGTAATTGAAAAACTGTTTTTT
TRBV5-1,NA,many,TRBJ2-7,CASMEFPLSYEQYF,TGCGCCAGCATGGAGTTTCCCCTCTCCTACGAGCAGTACTTC
TRBV27,NA,many,TRBJ2-3,CASSSKGTDTQYF,TGTGCCAGCAGTTCCAAAGGGACAGATACGCAGTATTTT
TRBV9,NA,many,TRBJ2-4,CASSGAGGFGRNIQYF,TGTGCCAGCAGCGGGGCAGGGGGCTTCGGGAGGAACATTCAGTACTTC
TRBV6-2/TRBV6-3,TRBD1,few,TRBJ1-2,CASSAPGQGDYGYTF,TGTGCCAGCAGCGCCCCCGGACAGGGCGACTATGGCTACACCTTC
TRBV28,TRBD2,many,TRBJ2-3,CASRLAGSGTDTQYF,TGTGCCAGCAGGCTAGCGGGGTCTGGCACAGATACGCAGTATTTT
TRBV6-2/TRBV6-3,TRBD2,NA,TRBJ2-7,CASSYLSGRGYEQYF,TGTGCCAGCAGTTACCTTAGCGGGAGGGGATACGAGCAGTACTTC
TRBV20-1,TRBD1,NA,TRBJ2-5,CSARRDRVVETQYF,TGCAGTGCTAGAAGGGACAGGGTCGTCGAGACCCAGTACTTC
TRBV5-8,TRBD1,NA,TRBJ1-5,CASSRTGRGNNQPQHF,TGTGCCAGCAGCCGGACAGGGCGCGGTAACAATCAGCCCCAGCATTTT
TRBV2,TRBD2,few,TRBJ2-3,CASRYGGSGWDTQYF,TGTGCCAGCCGATACGGGGGGTCGGGATGGGATACGCAGTATTTT
TRBV2,NA,many,TRBJ2-4,CASSEGPFGIQYF,TGTGCCAGCAGTGAGGGCCCCTTTGGCATTCAGTACTTC
TRBV7-8,NA,many,TRBJ1-5,CASSLVKDQPQHF,TGTGCCAGCAGCTTAGTCAAGGATCAGCCCCAGCATTTT
TRBV7-2,NA,NA,TRBJ1-5,CASSRNDQPQHF,TGTGCCAGCAGCCGCAATGATCAGCCCCAGCATTTT
TRBV12-3/TRBV12-4,NA,many,TRBJ1-5,CASSFSGSGSNQPQHF,TGTGCCAGCAGTTTCTCGGGGAGTGGTAGCAATCAGCCCCAGCATTTT
TRBV3-1,NA,NA,TRBJ1-1,CASSQGGRMNTEAFF,TGTGCCAGCAGCCAAGGAGGACGGATGAACACTGAAGCTTTCTTT
TRBV6-5,NA,many,TRBJ2-3,CGADGDTQYF,TGTGGGGCCGACGGGGATACGCAGTATTTT
TRBV3-1,NA,NA,TRBJ2-3,CASSQDGWAETDTQYF,TGTGCCAGCAGCCAAGATGGTTGGGCTGAAACAGATACGCAGTATTTT
TRBV24-1,TRBD2,many,TRBJ2-2,CATSPSGRAITGELFF,TGTGCCACCTCTCCAAGCGGGAGGGCCATCACCGGGGAGCTGTTTTTT
TRBV7-9,NA,many,TRBJ2-7,CASSPQGRINEQYF,TGTGCCAGCAGCCCACAGGGGAGGATCAACGAGCAGTACTTC
TRBV10-3,TRBD2,NA,TRBJ2-5,CAIRKSGLAGGMETQYF,TGTGCCATCAGAAAATCGGGACTAGCGGGGGGAATGGAGACCCAGTACTTC
TRBV28,NA,many,TRBJ2-7,CASRKTSYEQYF,TGTGCCAGCAGGAAAACTAGTTACGAGCAGTACTTC
TRBV2,NA,few,TRBJ2-3,CASTKGETSGYF,TGTGCCAGTACAAAAGGGGAGACTAGTGGGTATTTT
TRBV2,NA,many,TRBJ2-1,CASRTRAYNEQFF,TGTGCCAGCAGGACTAGGGCTTACAATGAGCAGTTCTTC
TRBV6-1,TRBD2,few,TRBJ2-3,CASNGISGGTDTQYF,TGTGCCAGCAACGGGATTAGCGGGGGCACAGATACGCAGTATTTT
TRBV20-1,NA,NA,TRBJ2-5,CSARGQKETQYF,TGCAGTGCTAGAGGGCAGAAAGAGACCCAGTACTTC
TRBV12-5,TRBD1,NA,TRBJ1-1,CASGLNLGQVLTEAFF,TGTGCTAGTGGTTTGAACTTGGGACAGGTTCTTACTGAAGCTTTCTTT
TRBV20-1,NA,NA,TRBJ1-2,CSVAQGNGYTF,TGCAGTGTTGCTCAGGGGAATGGCTACACCTTC
TRBV20-1,NA,few,TRBJ1-2,CSAHTGTTPLSTYGYTF,TGCAGTGCTCACACCGGGACAACGCCCTTATCCACTTATGGCTACACCTTC
TRBV7-2,TRBD1,NA,TRBJ1-5,CASSPPGTGANQPQHF,TGTGCCAGCAGCCCCCCCGGGACAGGGGCGAATCAGCCCCAGCATTTT
TRBV12-3/TRBV12-4,NA,few,TRBJ2-7,CASSLVTTYEQYF,TGTGCCAGCAGTTTAGTGACAACCTACGAGCAGTACTTC
TRBV5-1,NA,many,TRBJ1-2,CASSSGLNGYTF,TGCGCCAGCAGCTCAGGATTGAACGGCTACACCTTC
TRBV5-1,NA,many,TRBJ2-1,CASSNGSGRYNEQFF,TGCGCCAGCAGCAACGGGAGTGGGCGCTACAATGAGCAGTTCTTC
TRBV20-1,NA,many,TRBJ2-4,CSARDRGLAKNIQYF,TGCAGTGCCCGGGACCGGGGGCTAGCCAAAAACATTCAGTACTTC
TRBV12-3/TRBV12-4,NA,NA,TRBJ2-2,CASSGIRGAGELFF,TGTGCCAGCAGTGGAATCAGGGGAGCCGGGGAGCTGTTTTTT
TRBV6-1,NA,few,TRBJ1-2,CASSGRAAGYTF,TGTGCCAGCAGTGGGAGGGCCGCTGGCTACACCTTC
TRBV12-3/TRBV12-4,NA,NA,TRBJ1-6,CASSTRYNSPLHF,TGTGCCAGCTCTACACGCTATAATTCACCCCTCCACTTT
TRBV9,TRBD1,many,TRBJ1-1,CASSVGDRAEAFF,TGTGCCAGCAGCGTAGGAGACAGGGCTGAAGCTTTCTTT
TRBV2,NA,many,TRBJ1-3,CASTRTVLSGNTIYF,TGTGCCAGCACCCGGACAGTACTCTCTGGAAACACCATATATTTT
TRBV12-3/TRBV12-4,NA,many,TRBJ1-5,CASSPTTGHSNQPQHF,TGTGCCAGCAGTCCCACGACAGGACATAGCAATCAGCCCCAGCATTTT
TRBV20-1,NA,NA,TRBJ2-1,CSAAQGFSSYNEQFF,TGCAGTGCTGCGCAGGGCTTTAGCTCCTACAATGAGCAGTTCTTC